These 18 T cell receptor beta chains came from one sample sequenced in a study of cytomegalovirus exposure and HLA in healthy donors. PCR involved 60 Vbeta and 13 Jbeta primers. Method: immunoSEQ multiplex PCR; TCRdb's copy keeps in-frame clones and lacks some. The table lists roughly 140,000 clones, around 82% of them singletons, with around 5.9% in the top ten. Sequenced sample: PBMCs. These receptors originate from a woman between 40 and 50 years old in good health and CMV-seropositive.

In DNA, the CDR3 is TGTGCCAGCAGCTTAGTGTCTAGCGGGAGGAACGAGCAGTACTTC. This codes for CASSLVSSGRNEQYF. The chain carries TRBV7-9 and TRBJ2-7; TRBD2 aligns across 11 bases. This CDR3 spans 15 amino acids. J lost 5 bases, V lost 1 base, and 4 bases had no gene match. Per germline, CDR1 SEHNR and CDR2 FQNEAQ (reference sequence).

V usage is TRBV2 and J usage is TRBJ2-5, with D possibly matching TRBD2 (5 bases). The germline V gene encodes CDR1 SNHLY and CDR2 FYNNEI. The CDR3 spans 13 residues. V was clipped by 2 bases and J by 5 bases, with 9 bases between them. The chain's CDR3 is CASSEQGSETQYF. As DNA, the CDR3 is TGTGCCAGCAGTGAACAAGGGAGCGAGACCCAGTACTTC.

With regard to this clone: The DNA is omitted, as the CDR3 cannot be located on it reliably, and the CDR3 follows TCRdb's listing. The chain links TRBV7-8 to TRBJ2-7; the tabulated D call, TRBD2, remains unverified against the DNA. The CDR3 length is 22 residues, termini included. The germline CDR1 and CDR2 sequences are SGHVS and FQNEAQ. This chain's CDR3 is CAVRLTGGSSTSGRAYWGEQYF.

This chain uses TRBV7-9 with TRBJ1-1, with TRBD1 as a possible D gene (5 bases). Trimming pared 5 bases from V and 1 base from J, leaving 11 bases between. This CDR3 spans 14 amino acids. CDR1 is SEHNR and CDR2 is FQNEAQ in the germline V gene (reference sequence). CDR3 nucleotide sequence: TGTGCCAGCAGCAGCGGGACGGAGAACACTGAAGCTTTCTTT. The encoded protein is CASSSGTENTEAFF.

The chain carries TRBV19 and TRBJ1-1; 7 positions agree with TRBD1. This CDR3 comprises 13 residues. Unmatched junction bases numbered 1, after V lost 5 bases and J lost 1 base. CDR1 and CDR2 from the germline V gene are LNHDA and SQIVND (reference sequence). The CDR3 loop reads CASSWTGNTEAFF. In DNA form, the CDR3 reads TGTGCCAGTAGTTGGACAGGGAACACTGAAGCTTTCTTT. The variable domain in full, completed from reference TRBV19 and TRBJ1-1, reads DGGITQSPKYLFRKEGQNVTLSCEQNLNHDAMYWYRQDPGQGLRLIYYSQIVNDFQKGDIAEGYSVSREKKESFPLTVTSAQKNPTAFYLCASSWTGNTEAFFGQGTRLTVV.

The chain recombines TRBV30 with TRBJ2-7, with 8 bases fitting TRBD2. The junction had 7 bases not matched to a gene; V was cut back by 3 bases and J by 3 bases. The germline gives CDR1 GTSNPN, CDR2 SVGIG (reference sequence). The length of the CDR3 is 14 residues. As DNA, the CDR3 is TGTGCCTGGAGCTCTAGCGGGCCCGGCTACGAGCAGTACTTC. This translates into CAWSSSGPGYEQYF. Based on the CDR3 plus reference TRBV30 and TRBJ2-7, the full variable domain is SQTIHQWPATLVQPVGSPLSLECTVEGTSNPNLYWYRQAAGRGLQLLFYSVGIGQISSEVPQNLSASRPQDRQFILSSKKLLLSDSGFYLCAWSSSGPGYEQYFGPGTRLTVT.

The gene calls are TRBV10-2 and TRBJ1-2, with D uncertain. The germline V gene has CDR1 WSHSY and CDR2 SAAADI. V was cut by 3 bases and J by 6 bases, with 8 bases left in between. CDR3 length: 12 amino acids. The CDR3 protein is CASSETTNGYTF. CDR3 sequence (DNA): TGCGCCAGCAGTGAAACGACAAATGGCTACACCTTC.

This clone was seen a handful of times. The chain carries TRBV6-1 and TRBJ2-5; TRBD1 might be the D (6 bases). This CDR3 is built from 13 residues. The V gene's germline CDR1 is MNHNS and CDR2 SASEGT. V gave up 10 bases and J gave up 4 bases, with 16 bases separating them. In DNA, the CDR3 is TGTGCCACGAAAGTAACAGGGACAGAGACCCAGTACTTC. Its protein product is CATKVTGTETQYF.

The chain combines TRBV29-1 with TRBJ1-1, with TRBD1 matching 7 bases. Germline CDR1 SQVTM, CDR2 ANQGSEA. The CDR3 totals 13 residues. Germline trimming cut 4 bases from V and 5 bases from J; bases unmatched to any gene: 7. DNA for the CDR3: TGCAGCGTTGGACGACAGGGAATAACTGAAGCTTTCTTT. Encoded protein: CSVGRQGITEAFF.

V gene TRBV21-1 combines with J gene TRBJ1-3. TRBV21-1 is listed as a pseudogene. The CDR3 loop spans 15 amino acids. The CDR3 here is CASRDRALAFNTIYF. The DNA for the CDR3 is TGTGCCAGCAGGGACCGGGCGCTAGCTTTTAACACCATATATTTT.

The chain combines TRBV5-6 with TRBJ2-7; D is unresolved. Germline lookup yields CDR1 SGHDT and CDR2 YYEEEE. Trimming left V 0 bases short and J 5 bases short, with 6 bases between. This CDR3 spans 12 amino acids. The CDR3 bases are TGTGCCAGCAGCTTGGGGCCGAACGAGCAGTACTTC. This sequence encodes CASSLGPNEQYF.

In this sample, this clone turned up a few times. The J gene is TRBJ1-4, the V gene TRBV30; 9 bases are a match to TRBD1. CDR1 and CDR2 (germline): GTSNPN, SVGIG (reference sequence). V lost 4 bases to trimming and J lost 3 bases; unmatched junction nucleotides: 6. The CDR3 contains 15 residues. The CDR3 region is CAWNGQGFPNEKLFF. The CDR3 DNA sequence: TGTGCCTGGAATGGACAGGGGTTCCCTAATGAAAAACTGTTTTTT.

This clone was counted only a few times. The J gene is TRBJ2-3, the V gene TRBV28; D possibly corresponds to TRBD1 (6 bases). Trimming took off 7 bases at V and 1 base at J, with 9 bases between the two ends. Germline values: CDR1 MDHEN, CDR2 SYDVKM. The CDR3 runs 13 residues. The CDR3 reads CASTRQGTDTQYF. The CDR3 nucleotides read TGTGCCAGCACACGACAGGGCACAGATACGCAGTATTTT.

The chain uses TRBV5-6 and TRBJ1-2; no reliable D call. CDR1 and CDR2 (germline): SGHDT, YYEEEE. The V gene lost 0 bases and the J gene lost 3 bases, with 18 bases spanning the gap. The CDR3 spans 17 residues. The CDR3 nucleotides read TGTGCCAGCAGCTTGGATCCCGGGTTGAGCGGTTACTATGGCTACACCTTC. It specifies CASSLDPGLSGYYGYTF.

The chain combines TRBV30 with TRBJ2-1; D is unresolved. In germline, CDR1 is GTSNPN, CDR2 SVGIG (reference sequence). V dropped 3 bases and J dropped 2 bases, with 20 bases sitting between them. The CDR3 length is 17 residues. The CDR3 DNA reads as TGTGCCTGGAGACTTTTCTGGCGGATCCTTACCTACAATGAGCAGTTCTTC. The encoded protein is CAWRLFWRILTYNEQFF.

The V call is TRBV5-6, the J call TRBJ2-7, with a tentative D call TRBD1 (5 bases). The CDR3 runs to 13 residues. Germline-derived CDR1 and CDR2 are SGHDT and YYEEEE. Trimming left V 2 bases short and J 4 bases short, with 10 bases between. Here the CDR3 reads CASSFLDSYEQYF. The CDR3 bases are TGTGCCAGCAGCTTTTTAGACAGTTACGAGCAGTACTTC.

This chain links TRBV19 with TRBJ2-7; D possibly corresponds to TRBD1 (6 bases). V lost 4 bases and J lost 3, with 19 bases in between. CDR1 is LNHDA, CDR2 SQIVND, per germline (reference sequence). This CDR3 is 16 amino acids long. The CDR3 spells CASSTQQGAGYYEQYF. Here the CDR3 DNA reads TGTGCCAGTAGTACCCAACAGGGAGCCGGCTACTACGAGCAGTACTTC.

The rearrangement joins TRBV19 to TRBJ2-5, with 8 bases aligning to TRBD1. The V gene's germline CDR1 is LNHDA and CDR2 SQIVND (reference sequence). The trim removed 4 bases at V and 4 bases at J, leaving 8 bases unmatched. The CDR3 is 15 residues long. The CDR3 is CASSTQGAMGETQYF. The CDR3 bases are TGTGCCAGTAGTACCCAGGGGGCCATGGGAGAGACCCAGTACTTC.